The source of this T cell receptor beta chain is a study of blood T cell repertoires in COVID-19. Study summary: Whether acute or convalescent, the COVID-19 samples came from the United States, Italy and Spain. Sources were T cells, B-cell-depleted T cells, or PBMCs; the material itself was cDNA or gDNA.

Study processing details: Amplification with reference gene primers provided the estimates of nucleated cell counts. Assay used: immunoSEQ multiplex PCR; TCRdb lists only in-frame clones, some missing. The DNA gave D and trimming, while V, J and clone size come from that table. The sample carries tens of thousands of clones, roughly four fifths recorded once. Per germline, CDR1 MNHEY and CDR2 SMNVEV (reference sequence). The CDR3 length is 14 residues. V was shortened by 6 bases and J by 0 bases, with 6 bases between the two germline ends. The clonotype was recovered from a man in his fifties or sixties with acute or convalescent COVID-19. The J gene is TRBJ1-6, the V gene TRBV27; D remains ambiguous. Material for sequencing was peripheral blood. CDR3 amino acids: CASRGSSYNSPLHF. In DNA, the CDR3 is TGTGCCAGCAGGGGCAGCTCCTATAATTCACCCCTCCACTTT.